The clone carrying this T cell receptor (beta chain) was observed once. While infection was still active, Seattle patients were enrolled and then followed longitudinally. Per the authors' pipeline: Amplification of reference gene primers was used by the study to estimate nucleated cell counts. Here immunoSEQ multiplex PCR was the method, and the copy in TCRdb shows in-frame clones only, minus some. For V, J and clone size, that table is used; D and trimming come from the DNA. Of 85,000 to 100,000 clones listed, more than 80% were seen once; the top ten hold under 5.5%. Deletions cut 3 bases from V and 0 bases from J, with 15 bases between. Germline CDR1 reads SGHRS; CDR2 reads YFSETQ. This CDR3 spans 17 amino acids. This sample was taken from a study of blood T cell repertoires in COVID-19. Overall study: The United States, Italy and Spain provided the acute and convalescent COVID-19 samples.

This chain uses TRBV5-1 with TRBJ1-4, with D tentatively TRBD1 (5 bases). Sequenced input: peripheral blood. This sequence was found in a man older than 75 with COVID-19, enrolled during active disease. CDR3 DNA sequence: TGCGCCAGCAGCTCAACGGGGGTACCTGCAACTAATGAAAAACTGTTTTTT. Its translation: CASSSTGVPATNEKLFF. Combining the CDR3 with reference TRBV5-1 and TRBJ1-4 gives the whole variable domain KAGVTQTPRYLIKTRGQQVTLSCSPISGHRSVSWYQQTPGQGLQFLFEYFSETQRNKGNFPGRFSGRQFSNSRSEMNVSTLELGDSALYLCASSSTGVPATNEKLFFGSGTQLSVL.